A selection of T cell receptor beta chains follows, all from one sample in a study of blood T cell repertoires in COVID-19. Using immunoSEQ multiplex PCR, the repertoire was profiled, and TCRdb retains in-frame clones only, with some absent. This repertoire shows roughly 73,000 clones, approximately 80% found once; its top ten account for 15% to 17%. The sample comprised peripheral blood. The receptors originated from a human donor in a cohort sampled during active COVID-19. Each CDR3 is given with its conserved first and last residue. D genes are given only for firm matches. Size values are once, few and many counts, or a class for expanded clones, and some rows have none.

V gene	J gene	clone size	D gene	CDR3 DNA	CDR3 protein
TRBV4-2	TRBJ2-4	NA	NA	TGTGCCAGCAGCCAAGATGGGGCGCCGGGCATTCAGTACTTC	CASSQDGAPGIQYF
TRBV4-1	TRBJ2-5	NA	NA	TGCGCCAGCAGCCGGGAAGACAGGACCCAAGAGACCCAGTACTTC	CASSREDRTQETQYF
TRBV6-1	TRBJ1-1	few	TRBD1	TGTGCCAGCAGTGACGCCGGGACAGTTGACACTGAAGCTTTCTTT	CASSDAGTVDTEAFF
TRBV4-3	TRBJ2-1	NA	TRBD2	TGCGCCAGCAGCCATGGCGGGAGTCTGAGCAATGAGCAGTTCTTC	CASSHGGSLSNEQFF
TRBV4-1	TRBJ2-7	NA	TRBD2	TGCGCCAGCAGCCAATTGACCCAAGCGGGGCGGTTGACCTACGAGCAGTACTTC	CASSQLTQAGRLTYEQYF
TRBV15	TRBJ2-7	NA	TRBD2	TGTGCCACCAGCAGAGATTATGCGAGCGGGAGGTACGAGCAGTACTTC	CATSRDYASGRYEQYF
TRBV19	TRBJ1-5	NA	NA	TGTGCCAGTAGTTCGCGGGACTCGGGGAATCAGCCCCAGCATTTT	CASSSRDSGNQPQHF
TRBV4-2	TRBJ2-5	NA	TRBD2	TGTGCCAGCAGCCAAGAGGGGACTAGCGGGGACCAAGAGACCCAGTACTTC	CASSQEGTSGDQETQYF
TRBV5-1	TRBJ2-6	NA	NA	TGCGCCAGCAGCTTTCGGGCCCTTACAGGGCTTGGGGCCAACGTCCTGACTTTC	CASSFRALTGLGANVLTF
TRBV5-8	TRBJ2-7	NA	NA	TGTGCCAGCAGCTTGGAGGGGCAGGGCGCCATTGACGAGCAGTACTTC	CASSLEGQGAIDEQYF
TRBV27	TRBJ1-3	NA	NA	TGTGCCAGCAGTCAGACCCTGGGCACTGGAAACACCATATATTTT	CASSQTLGTGNTIYF
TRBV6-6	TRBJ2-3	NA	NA	TGTGCCAGCAGTTACGGGAACAGGGACCCCGATACGCAGTATTTT	CASSYGNRDPDTQYF
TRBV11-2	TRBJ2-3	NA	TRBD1	TGTGCCAGCAGCTTAACACAGGGGCTGGGAAATACGCAGTATTTT	CASSLTQGLGNTQYF
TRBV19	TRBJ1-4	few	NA	TGTGCCAGTAGTATAAACACGGGTAATGAAAAACTGTTTTTT	CASSINTGNEKLFF
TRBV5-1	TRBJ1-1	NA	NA	TGCGCCAGCAGCTTGAACGGGGGGCAGGGGAACACTGAAGCTTTCTTT	CASSLNGGQGNTEAFF
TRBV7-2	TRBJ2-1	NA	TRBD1	TGTGCCAGCAGCTTAGCCTTTGGGGACAGGGAGTCCGGTGAGCAGTTCTTC	CASSLAFGDRESGEQFF
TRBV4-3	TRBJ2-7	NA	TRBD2	TGCGCCAGCTCCCCGGGACTAGGAAACGGCGAGCAGTACTTC	CASSPGLGNGEQYF
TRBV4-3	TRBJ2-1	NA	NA	TGCGCCAGCAGCCAAGAGGGAGGGAGGACAGGGCATGAGCAGTTCTTC	CASSQEGGRTGHEQFF
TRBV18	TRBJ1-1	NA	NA	TGTGCCAGCTCACCACTGCGGGGGATGAACACTGAAGCTTTCTTT	CASSPLRGMNTEAFF
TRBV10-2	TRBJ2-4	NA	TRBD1	TGCGCCAGCAGCGACTGGGACAGGGGGAACATTCAGTACTTC	CASSDWDRGNIQYF
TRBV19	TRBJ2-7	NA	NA	TGTGCCAGTAGTCCCGGGGAGCGGGCTAGATACGAGCAGTACTTC	CASSPGERARYEQYF
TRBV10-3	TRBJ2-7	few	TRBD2	TGTGCCATCAGTGAGGGGCTAGCGGGAGGGCCACACGAGCAGTACTTC	CAISEGLAGGPHEQYF
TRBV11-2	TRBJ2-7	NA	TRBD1	TGTGCCAGCAGCTTACTAACAGGGGGGAGCTCCTACGAGCAGTACTTC	CASSLLTGGSSYEQYF
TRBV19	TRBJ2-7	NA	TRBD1	TGTGCCAGTAGTATCTCGGCAGGGGGCTCCTACGAGCAGTACTTC	CASSISAGGSYEQYF
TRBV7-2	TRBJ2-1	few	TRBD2	TGTGCCAGCAGCTTCACTAGCGGGAGGGATGAGCAGTTCTTC	CASSFTSGRDEQFF
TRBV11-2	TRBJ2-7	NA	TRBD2	TGTGCCAGCAGCCCACCGGGACTAGCGGGAAACTACGAGCAGTACTTC	CASSPPGLAGNYEQYF
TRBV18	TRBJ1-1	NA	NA	TGTGCCAGCTCACCACGGGGGGAGGGGACTGAAGCTTTCTTT	CASSPRGEGTEAFF
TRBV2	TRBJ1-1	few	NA	TGTGCCAGCACTGGAGGTTGGGGTTCTTACGATGAAGCTTTCTTT	CASTGGWGSYDEAFF
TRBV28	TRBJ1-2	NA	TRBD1	TGTGCCAGCAGTTCTGTGGACAGGGGACCGCTGCGACCGAACTATGGCTACACCTTC	CASSSVDRGPLRPNYGYTF
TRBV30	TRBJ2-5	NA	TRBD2	TGTGCCTGGAGTCCCCCGGGCGGGAGGGAAGTAGAGACCCAGTACTTC	CAWSPPGGREVETQYF
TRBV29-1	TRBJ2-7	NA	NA	TGCAGCGTTTACGAATTAAACTATCGGGAGAAAACCCGGGACGGCTTCTACGAGCAGTACTTC	CSVYELNYREKTRDGFYEQYF
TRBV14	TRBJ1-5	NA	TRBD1	TGTGCCAGCAGCCAAGTCATCTGGACAGGGGGGCGTGTTACCCCCCAGCATTTT	CASSQVIWTGGRVTPQHF
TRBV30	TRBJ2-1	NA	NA	TGTGCCTGGAGTTGGGCTGGTGCAGAATACAATGAGCAGTTCTTC	CAWSWAGAEYNEQFF
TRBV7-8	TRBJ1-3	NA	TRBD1	TGTGCCAGCAGCTTAGATGGGACAGGGGGAGGAAACACCATATATTTT	CASSLDGTGGGNTIYF
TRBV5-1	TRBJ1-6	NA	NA	TGCGCCAGCAGCTTGGCCCAGGCTAAGGGAGGACGTTCACCCCTCCACTTT	CASSLAQAKGGRSPLHF
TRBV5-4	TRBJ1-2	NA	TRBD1	TGTGCCAGCAGCTCGTTGCGACAGGGTTCGGCTGGCTACACCTTC	CASSSLRQGSAGYTF
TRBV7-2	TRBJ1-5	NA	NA	TGTGCCAGCAGCCAACAGGGCAATCAGCCCCAGCATTTT	CASSQQGNQPQHF
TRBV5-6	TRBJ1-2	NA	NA	TGTGCCAGCAGCTTGGCCCCAGGGTTTGGCTACACCTTC	CASSLAPGFGYTF
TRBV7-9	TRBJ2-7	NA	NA	TGTGCCAGCAGCTTAGCGTACAGGACAGCGACTAAAATCTACGAGCAGTACTTC	CASSLAYRTATKIYEQYF
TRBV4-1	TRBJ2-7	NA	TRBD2	TGCGCCAGCAGCCAATCAGCGGGAGGCCCCTACGAGCAGTACTTC	CASSQSAGGPYEQYF
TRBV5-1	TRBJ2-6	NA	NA	TGCGCCAGCAGCACAGTAGCTGGGGCCAACGTCCTGACTTTC	CASSTVAGANVLTF
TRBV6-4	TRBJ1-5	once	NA	TGTGCCAGCAGCCTGACGGAGAATCAGCCCCAGCATTTT	CASSLTENQPQHF
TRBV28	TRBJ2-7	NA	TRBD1	TGTGCCAGCAGTCCATCGGACAGGCGATATGTGCCTCCGTACTTC	CASSPSDRRYVPPYF
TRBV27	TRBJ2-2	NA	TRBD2	TGTGCCAGCAGTTTATCGGCCCCCGGGGGGGCCGGCACCGGGGAGCTGTTTTTT	CASSLSAPGGAGTGELFF
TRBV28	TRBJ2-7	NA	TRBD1	TGTGCCAGCAGTCCCCTTTTCACAGGGGGCATACGTGTCTACGAGCAGTACTTC	CASSPLFTGGIRVYEQYF
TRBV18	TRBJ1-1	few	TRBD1	TGTGCCAGCTCATCAGGGGGGAATGAGAACACTGAAGCTTTCTTT	CASSSGGNENTEAFF
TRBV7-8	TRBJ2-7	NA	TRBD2	TGTGCCAGCAGCCCCGGACTAGCGGAATACGAGCAGTACTTC	CASSPGLAEYEQYF
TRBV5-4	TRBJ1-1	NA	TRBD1	TGTGCCAGCAACCTTTACAGGGGGCCTTCCACTGAAGCTTTCTTT	CASNLYRGPSTEAFF
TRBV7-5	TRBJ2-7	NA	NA	TGTTTCCGGTCGGGGATCTACGAGCAGTACTTC	CFRSGIYEQYF
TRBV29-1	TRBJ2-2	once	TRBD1	TGCAGCGCGATAGGGACAGTAAAGAACACCGGGGAGCTGTTTTTT	CSAIGTVKNTGELFF
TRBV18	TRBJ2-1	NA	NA	TGTGCCAGCTCACGGGACCAGGGGGGAAAGAATGAGCAGTTCTTC	CASSRDQGGKNEQFF
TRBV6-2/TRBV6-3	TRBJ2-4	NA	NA	TGTGCCAGCAGTATCGGTCGGGAGTTCATTCAGTACTTC	CASSIGREFIQYF
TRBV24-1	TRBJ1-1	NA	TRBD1	TGTGCCACCAGTGATCAGACAGGGGGCAGAACTGAAGCTTTCTTT	CATSDQTGGRTEAFF
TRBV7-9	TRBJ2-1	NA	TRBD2	TGTGCCAGCAGCTTTACTAGCGGGACCACCCTCTACAATGAGCAGTTCTTC	CASSFTSGTTLYNEQFF